This TCR beta chain is drawn from a study of shared clonotypes between healthy human individuals. Turning to the study itself: The composition of the donors was a couple of women and a few men aged 18 to 49. Donors had three CD4 naive, three CD4 memory, two CD8 naive and one CD8 memory plate apiece.

As concerns this clone: The antigen is not known. Within the sample, other DNA sequences also encode this same CDR3.

Study findings and constraints: Naive subsets tended to show greater estimated richness than memory subsets.

Naive CD8 cells comprised CD45RO-negative, CCR7-positively selected cells, excluding terminally differentiated effector memory CD45RA+ cells. Assay: immunoSEQ multiplex PCR; the TCRdb copy retains only in-frame clones and omits some. The profile covers more than 2 million clones, with roughly 95% appearing a single time and roughly 1% taken by the ten largest. The V and J ends lost 3 bases and 4 bases, in that order; junction bases with no gene match: 3. The germline V gene has CDR1 LNHDA and CDR2 SQIVND (reference sequence). The CDR3 length is 14 residues. V usage is TRBV19 and J usage is TRBJ1-5, with TRBD1 identical over 7 bases. The clonotype originates from a man aged 18 to 29 in good health. The specimen sequenced was naive CD8+ T cells sorted from blood. CDR3 coding DNA: TGTGCCAGTAGTATTAGGGACAGTAATCAGCCCCAGCATTTT. This codes for CASSIRDSNQPQHF.